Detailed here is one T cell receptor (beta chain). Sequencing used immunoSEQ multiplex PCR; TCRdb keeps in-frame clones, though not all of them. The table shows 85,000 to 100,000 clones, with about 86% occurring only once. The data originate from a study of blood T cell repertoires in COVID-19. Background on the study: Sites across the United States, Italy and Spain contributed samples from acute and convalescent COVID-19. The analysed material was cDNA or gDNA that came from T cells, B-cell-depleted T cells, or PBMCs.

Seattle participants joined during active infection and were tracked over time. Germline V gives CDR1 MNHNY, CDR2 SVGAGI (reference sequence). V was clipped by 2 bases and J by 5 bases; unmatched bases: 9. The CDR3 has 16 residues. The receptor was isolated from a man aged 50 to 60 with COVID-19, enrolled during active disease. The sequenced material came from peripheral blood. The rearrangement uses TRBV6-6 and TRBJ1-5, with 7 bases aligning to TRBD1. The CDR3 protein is CASSYPHRGRHQPQHF. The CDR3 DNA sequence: TGTGCCAGCAGTTACCCCCACAGGGGCAGGCATCAGCCCCAGCATTTT.